The T cell receptor (beta chain) under discussion was sequenced for a study of T-cell memory formation after mild COVID-19. The CDR3 spans 11 residues. CDR1 is DFQATT, CDR2 SNEGSKA, per germline (reference sequence). Trimming shortened V by 2 bases and J by 3 bases, and 5 bases separated the two germline ends. Study results and caveats: CD4+ contracting clones were found mainly in CM and EM, and CD8+ ones in EMRA. Memory sampled before infection contained some responding clones, suggesting cross-reactive memory joined. Clones contracting day 15 to 85 were balanced CD4/CD8; later expanders leaned CD4+.

Using constant-segment primers, 5'RACE produced TCR alpha and TCR beta cDNA libraries carrying sample barcodes and UMIs. TCRdb reanalysed the 5' RACE reads using MiXCR and keeps one entry per CDR3 protein. The data show 350,000 to 450,000 distinct CDR3 sequences, around 30% seen once. This clonotype was seen repeatedly, ten times or more. The antigen is undetermined. Sequencing was done on a sample of PBMCs or a T cell subset sorted from them (not recorded which). The J gene is TRBJ2-7, the V gene TRBV20-1, with D hard to call. This receptor was taken from an adult woman who had mild COVID-19 (a few samples of this study predate the infection). Cell type and time point are not known. The CDR3 sequence: CSARPRYEQYF. For the CDR3, the DNA is TGCAGTGCTAGACCGCGCTACGAGCAGTACTTC.